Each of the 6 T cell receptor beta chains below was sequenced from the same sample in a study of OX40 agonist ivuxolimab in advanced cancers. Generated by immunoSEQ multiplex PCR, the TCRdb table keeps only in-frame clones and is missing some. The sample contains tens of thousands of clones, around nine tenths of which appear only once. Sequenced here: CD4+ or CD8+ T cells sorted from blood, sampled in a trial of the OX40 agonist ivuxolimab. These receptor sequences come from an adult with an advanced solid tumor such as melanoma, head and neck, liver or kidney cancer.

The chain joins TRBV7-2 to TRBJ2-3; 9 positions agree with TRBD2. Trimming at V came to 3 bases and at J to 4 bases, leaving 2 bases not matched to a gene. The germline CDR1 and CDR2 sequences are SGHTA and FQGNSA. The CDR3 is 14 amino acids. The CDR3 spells CASSLGTSPDTQYF. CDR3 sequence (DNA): TGTGCCAGCAGCTTGGGGACTAGCCCAGATACGCAGTATTTT. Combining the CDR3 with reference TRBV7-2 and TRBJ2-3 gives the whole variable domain GAGVSQSPSNKVTEKGKDVELRCDPISGHTALYWYRQSLGQGLEFLIYFQGNSAPDKSGLPSDRFSAERTGGSVSTLTIQRTQQEDSAVYLCASSLGTSPDTQYFGPGTRLTVL.

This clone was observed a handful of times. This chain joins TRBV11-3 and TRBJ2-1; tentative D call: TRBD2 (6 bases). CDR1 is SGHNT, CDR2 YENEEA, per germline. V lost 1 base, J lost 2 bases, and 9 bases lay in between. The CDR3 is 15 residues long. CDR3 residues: CASSLGLATYNEQFF. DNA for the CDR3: TGTGCCAGCAGCTTAGGTCTAGCGACCTACAATGAGCAGTTCTTC.

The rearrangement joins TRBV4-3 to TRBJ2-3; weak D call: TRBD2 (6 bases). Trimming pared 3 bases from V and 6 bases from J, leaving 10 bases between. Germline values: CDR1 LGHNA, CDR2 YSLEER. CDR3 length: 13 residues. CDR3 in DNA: TGCGCCAGCAGCCACGTCAGCGGGGATACGCAGTATTTT. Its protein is CASSHVSGDTQYF.

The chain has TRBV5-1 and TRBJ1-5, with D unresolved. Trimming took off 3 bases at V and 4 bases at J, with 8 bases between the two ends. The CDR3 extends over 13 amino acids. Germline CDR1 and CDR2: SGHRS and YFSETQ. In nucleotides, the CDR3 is TGCGCCAGCAGCTATACCGGAAATCAGCCCCAGCATTTT. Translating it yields CASSYTGNQPQHF. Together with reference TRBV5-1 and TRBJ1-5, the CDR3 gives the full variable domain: KAGVTQTPRYLIKTRGQQVTLSCSPISGHRSVSWYQQTPGQGLQFLFEYFSETQRNKGNFPGRFSGRQFSNSRSEMNVSTLELGDSALYLCASSYTGNQPQHFGDGTRLSIL.

The CDR3 here is CSVEERTGGEQYF. The CDR3 DNA follows: TGCAGCGTTGAGGAGAGGACAGGGGGGGAGCAGTACTTC. This chain links TRBV29-1 with TRBJ2-7, with 10 bases fitting TRBD1. With V trimmed by 3 bases and J by 7 bases, 6 bases remained unmatched. CDR1 and CDR2 (germline): SQVTM, ANQGSEA. This CDR3 region has 13 residues.

In DNA form, the CDR3 reads TGCAGCGTTGAAGCCCTCCCGGCCCTACATAGCAATCAGCCCCAGCATTTT. The encoded protein is CSVEALPALHSNQPQHF. V and J are TRBV29-1 and TRBJ1-5, with no clear D. The CDR3 length is 17 residues. V gave up 1 base and J gave up 0 bases, with 16 bases separating them. In germline, CDR1 is SQVTM, CDR2 ANQGSEA. The variable domain in full, with the rest retrieved from reference TRBV29-1 and TRBJ1-5, is SAVISQKPSRDICQRGTSLTIQCQVDSQVTMMFWYRQQPGQSLTLIATANQGSEATYESGFVIDKFPISRPNLTFSTLTVSNMSPEDSSIYLCSVEALPALHSNQPQHFGDGTRLSIL.